What follows are 31 T cell receptor beta chains derived from one specimen sequenced in a study of OX40 agonist ivuxolimab in advanced cancers. Only in-frame clones appear in the TCRdb table, and some are missing; sequencing was by immunoSEQ multiplex PCR. The sample has 46,000 or so clones, roughly 80% seen once; the top ten hold under 3%. The sequenced sample was CD4+ or CD8+ T cells sorted from blood, obtained in a trial of the OX40 agonist ivuxolimab. These receptors were obtained from an adult with an advanced solid tumor such as melanoma, head and neck, liver or kidney cancer.

CDR3 protein: CASRRDSLYEQYF. CDR3 nucleotides: TGCGCCAGCAGGAGGGACAGTCTATACGAGCAGTACTTC. This chain uses TRBV5-1 with TRBJ2-7; 7 bases match TRBD1. CDR3 size: 13 residues. V shed 5 bases, J shed 4 bases, and the junction held 6 bases outside the gene matches. CDR1 is SGHRS, CDR2 YFSETQ, per germline.

V and J are TRBV14 and TRBJ2-2; D is possibly TRBD2 (5 bases). The CDR3 runs to 15 residues. Germline V gives CDR1 SGHDN, CDR2 FVKESK. Deletions cut 10 bases from V and 2 bases from J, with 17 bases between. The CDR3 DNA reads TGTGCCACCAGAAAGAGCGGAATTAACACCGGGGAGCTGTTTTTT. Amino acids: CATRKSGINTGELFF.

The chain carries TRBV5-1 and TRBJ2-2; a weak D match, TRBD1 (5 bases). This CDR3 has 18 amino acids. The germline V and J ends were trimmed by 0 bases and 8 bases, with 23 bases remaining between them. Germline loops: CDR1 SGHRS, CDR2 YFSETQ. The CDR3 here is CASSLVLVRAGPSGELFF. In nucleotides, the CDR3 is TGCGCCAGCAGCTTGGTTTTGGTTCGTGCAGGGCCTTCGGGGGAGCTGTTTTTT.

The rearrangement joins TRBV4-1 to TRBJ2-7, with 8 bases identical to TRBD2. This CDR3 spans 14 amino acids. V shed 4 bases and J 4 bases; nucleotides not matched to a gene: 6. Germline V gives CDR1 MGHRA, CDR2 YSYEKL. The CDR3 bases are TGCGCCAGCAGCCCACGGGAGGGCCCGTACGAGCAGTACTTC. Translated: CASSPREGPYEQYF.

The J gene is TRBJ2-1, the V gene TRBV25-1; D may correspond to TRBD1 or TRBD2 (7 bases each). Germline-derived CDR1 and CDR2 are MGHDK and SYGVNS. The V end was cut by 0 bases, the J end by 5 bases, with 20 bases between. The CDR3 sequence is 18 residues long. CDR3 sequence (DNA): TGTGCCAGCAGTGAATATCAGCAGGGGGGGATGTGGAACAATGAGCAGTTCTTC. Its translation is CASSEYQQGGMWNNEQFF.

The V and J genes are TRBV7-3 and TRBJ2-2; no definite D call. There are 12 residues in the CDR3. V was clipped by 5 bases and J by 7 bases, with 8 bases between them. Germline CDR1 SGHTA, CDR2 FQGTGA. The DNA for the CDR3 is TGTGCCAGCAGCCTCTTGAACGGGGAGCTGTTTTTT. Amino acids: CASSLLNGELFF.

V and J are TRBV19 and TRBJ1-3; possibly TRBD1 for D (5 bases). CDR1 is LNHDA, CDR2 SQIVND, per germline (reference sequence). The CDR3 covers 15 residues. Trimming stripped 7 bases from V and 0 bases from J, with 13 bases between. This CDR3 reads CASTGKSSSGNTIYF. The CDR3 DNA follows: TGTGCCAGTACAGGGAAATCAAGCTCTGGAAACACCATATATTTT.

The chain couples TRBV5-1 to TRBJ1-2, with D unresolved. Germline V CDR1 and CDR2: SGHRS, YFSETQ. This CDR3 contains 15 residues. V lost 0 bases and J 8 bases, leaving 17 bases between the germline ends. CDR3 coding DNA: TGCGCCAGCAGCTTGGACAGCCGGATCCCAGAAGGCTACACCTTC. Translating gives CASSLDSRIPEGYTF.

The chain uses TRBV5-1 and TRBJ2-5; D is uncertain. V lost 0 bases and J lost 1, with 10 bases in between. This CDR3 has 15 amino acids. The germline CDR1 and CDR2 sequences are SGHRS and YFSETQ. Written as DNA, the CDR3 is TGCGCCAGCAGCTTGGACTTGGGCAGCCAAGAGACCCAGTACTTC. Its protein is CASSLDLGSQETQYF.

The CDR3 DNA is TGTGCCAGCACTAGGCACCTAGCCTACGAGCAGTACTTC. Translated: CASTRHLAYEQYF. The chain couples TRBV7-8 to TRBJ2-7; D is ambiguous. CDR3 size: 13 residues. Germline V gene sequence: CDR1 SGHVS, CDR2 FQNEAQ. Trimming took 7 bases from V and 2 from J, leaving 12 bases between them.

For this clone: One end of the junction varies from germline; a read error may be responsible. This sequence joins TRBV6-1 and TRBJ2-7, with 7 bases matching TRBD2. The CDR3 covers 15 residues. Germline CDR1 and CDR2: MNHNS and SASEGT. The CDR3 sequence: CASTPLGGSSYEQYF. The CDR3 bases are TGTGCTAGCACGCCCCTGGGGGGGAGCTCCTACGAGCAGTACTTC.

This rearrangement joins TRBV7-9 to TRBJ1-5; TRBD1 agrees at 7 bases. Germline assignment: CDR1 SEHNR and CDR2 FQNEAQ (reference sequence). Trimming removed 5 bases from V and 7 bases from J; junction bases left unmatched: 5. The CDR3 runs 13 residues. The DNA for the CDR3 is TGTGCCAGCAGCCCCCCAGGGGGACAGCCCCAGCATTTT. Encoded protein: CASSPPGGQPQHF.

In its sample, this clone is medium-sized. The sample carries other DNA sequences with the same CDR3. The chain recombines TRBV6-5 with TRBJ1-1; no clear D. The CDR3 extends over 14 amino acids. Germline-derived CDR1 and CDR2 are MNHEY and SVGAGI. The V gene lost 2 bases and the J gene lost 3 bases, with 10 bases spanning the gap. CDR3 coding DNA: TGTGCCAGCAGTTACAGCTTTTTGGACACTGAAGCTTTCTTT. This sequence encodes CASSYSFLDTEAFF.

This clone has a handful of counts. This chain uses TRBV6-1 with TRBJ2-7; D remains ambiguous. This CDR3 comprises 11 residues. V shed 5 bases and J shed 4 bases, with 6 bases lying between them. Germline V lookup: CDR1 MNHNS, CDR2 SASEGT. CDR3 sequence: CASSYRYEQYF. CDR3 in DNA: TGTGCCAGCAGTTATCGGTACGAGCAGTACTTC.

This clone appeared a few times. The chain combines TRBV5-4 with TRBJ2-7; possibly TRBD2 for D (6 bases). Trimming stripped 0 bases from V and 7 bases from J, with 17 bases between. Germline-derived CDR1 and CDR2 are SGHNT and YYREEE (reference sequence). The CDR3 is made up of 15 amino acids. CDR3 sequence: CASSLGTGSLSEQYF. The CDR3 coding sequence is TGTGCCAGCAGCTTGGGGACCGGGAGTCTATCAGAGCAGTACTTC.

J is TRBJ2-5 and V is TRBV5-6; D not resolved. The germline V and J ends were trimmed by 5 bases and 1 base, with 12 bases remaining between them. CDR1 and CDR2 (germline): SGHDT, YYEEEE. The CDR3 sequence is 14 residues long. The CDR3 is CASRVFTFQETQYF. The CDR3 nucleotides read TGTGCCAGCAGGGTTTTCACGTTCCAAGAGACCCAGTACTTC.

The CDR3 bases are TGCGCCAGCAGCCAGATCCCTTTGAACCCAGCGGGAGTGGTCAATGAGCAGTTCTTC. This encodes CASSQIPLNPAGVVNEQFF. V gene TRBV4-1 combines with J gene TRBJ2-1; TRBD2 matches at 8 bases. This CDR3 spans 19 amino acids. The germline V gene encodes CDR1 MGHRA and CDR2 YSYEKL. Losses at the gene ends were 3 bases for V and 6 bases for J; bases not matched to a gene: 19.

The V call is TRBV7-9, the J call TRBJ1-3; D uncertain. CDR1 is SEHNR, CDR2 FQNEAQ, per germline (reference sequence). The CDR3 totals 15 residues. Trimming removed 4 bases from V and 3 bases from J, with 13 bases in between. The DNA for the CDR3 is TGTGCCAGCAGCTCCCTAGTCGGGAATGGAAACACCATATATTTT. This codes for CASSSLVGNGNTIYF.

The rearrangement uses TRBV27 and TRBJ2-1, with D possibly being TRBD2 (6 bases). The CDR3 sequence is 13 residues long. Germline lookup yields CDR1 MNHEY and CDR2 SMNVEV (reference sequence). Trimming removed 4 bases from V and 12 bases from J, with 16 bases in between. Here the CDR3 reads CASSSTYGGGQFF. The CDR3 bases are TGTGCCAGCAGTTCGACGTACGGGGGTGGGCAGTTCTTC.

With regard to this clone: Within the sample, other DNA sequences also encode this same CDR3. The V gene is TRBV6-1, the J gene TRBJ2-2, with 7 bases fitting TRBD1. This CDR3 contains 15 residues. The J segment lost 6 bases and the V segment lost 6 bases, leaving 10 bases of the junction unmatched. Germline CDR1 is MNHNS and CDR2 is SASEGT. CDR3 residues: CASRGPTGRPGELFF. CDR3 DNA: TGTGCCAGCAGAGGGCCGACAGGGAGACCCGGGGAGCTGTTTTTT.

The J gene is TRBJ2-7, the V gene TRBV27; 9 nucleotides match TRBD1. Germline assignment: CDR1 MNHEY and CDR2 SMNVEV (reference sequence). This CDR3 has 16 residues. Losses at the gene ends were 6 bases for V and 1 base for J; bases not matched to a gene: 10. CDR3 sequence reads: CASSRTRDRVSYEQYF. The CDR3 DNA reads TGTGCCAGCAGCCGTACCCGGGACAGGGTGTCCTACGAGCAGTACTTC.

The genes are TRBV7-1 and TRBJ1-2; perhaps TRBD1 as D (5 bases). TRBV7-1 is an ORF, and what it does is uncertain. This CDR3 is 13 amino acids long. Deletions cut 5 bases from V and 4 bases from J, with 11 bases between. DNA for the CDR3: TGTGCCAGCAGCCGGGACGCACTCTATGGCTACACCTTC. Protein sequence: CASSRDALYGYTF.

This rearrangement joins TRBV27 to TRBJ1-6; TRBD1 matches at 7 bases. Germline loops: CDR1 MNHEY, CDR2 SMNVEV (reference sequence). The CDR3 has 16 residues. J lost 1 base, V lost 6 bases, and 6 bases had no gene match. The CDR3 DNA reads as TGTGCCAGCAGGTCGCAACAGGGGTCCTATAATTCACCCCTCCACTTT. Residues: CASRSQQGSYNSPLHF.

Here the CDR3 DNA reads TGTGCCAGCAGCTTACTCATCATCCCGGGGGAAAAACTGTTTTTT. Protein product: CASSLLIIPGEKLFF. The chain uses TRBV7-8 and TRBJ1-4; no firm D call. V dropped 2 bases and J dropped 8 bases, with 15 bases sitting between them. From germline, CDR1 is SGHVS and CDR2 FQNEAQ. The CDR3 covers 15 residues. Full variable domain (missing parts from reference TRBV7-8 and TRBJ1-4): GAGVSQSPRYKVAKRGQDVALRCDPISGHVSLFWYQQALGQGPEFLTYFQNEAQLDKSGLPSDRFFAERPEGSVSTLKIQRTQQEDSAVYLCASSLLIIPGEKLFFGSGTQLSVL.

The chain employs TRBV10-3 and TRBJ1-6; tentative D call: TRBD1 (6 bases). With 6 bases removed from V and 3 bases from J, the gap between germline ends came to 9 bases. The length of the CDR3 is 14 residues. Germline V lookup: CDR1 ENHRY, CDR2 SYGVKD. The CDR3 is CAIRADSYNSPLHF. In DNA, the CDR3 is TGTGCCATCAGGGCGGACAGCTATAATTCACCCCTCCACTTT.

V usage is TRBV6-5 and J usage is TRBJ2-7, with D tentatively TRBD1 or TRBD2 (5 bases each). CDR1 and CDR2 from the germline V gene are MNHEY and SVGAGI. The CDR3 spans 14 residues. Trimming removed 0 bases from V and 6 bases from J, with 12 bases in between. The CDR3 nucleotides are TGTGCCAGCAGTTACTCGGAGGCAGGGACCGAGCAGTACTTC. It specifies CASSYSEAGTEQYF.

The rearrangement joins TRBV27 to TRBJ2-1; the D is unclear. The germline gives CDR1 MNHEY, CDR2 SMNVEV (reference sequence). V gave up 2 bases and J gave up 3 bases, with 8 bases separating them. This CDR3 is 14 amino acids long. The CDR3: CASSLGRDYNEQFF. The CDR3 coding sequence is TGTGCCAGCAGTTTAGGCAGAGACTACAATGAGCAGTTCTTC.

This chain joins TRBV7-8 and TRBJ2-2; 11 bases are a match to TRBD2. Germline CDR1 and CDR2: SGHVS and FQNEAQ. Germline trimming cut 5 bases from V and 3 bases from J; bases unmatched to any gene: 5. The CDR3 spans 16 residues. The CDR3: CASSRRLAGHTGELFF. The CDR3 nucleotides are TGTGCCAGCAGCAGAAGACTAGCGGGGCACACCGGGGAGCTGTTTTTT.

The J gene is TRBJ1-4, the V gene TRBV19, with 12 bases that match TRBD1. Unmatched junction bases numbered 15, after V lost 3 bases and J lost 4 bases. The CDR3 consists of 20 residues. CDR1 is LNHDA, CDR2 SQIVND, per germline (reference sequence). The CDR3 bases are TGTGCCAGTAGTATGTCTAACTGGGACAGGGGGCTTCATAATAATGAAAAACTGTTTTTT. The encoded protein is CASSMSNWDRGLHNNEKLFF.

This rearrangement joins TRBV7-3 to TRBJ1-2; D unclear. The germline V and J ends were trimmed by 5 bases and 2 bases, with 12 bases remaining between them. Per germline, CDR1 SGHTA and CDR2 FQGTGA. The CDR3 runs to 14 residues. The CDR3 nucleotides are TGTGCCAGCAGCCCTGGTGGGTCAAACTATGGCTACACCTTC. This sequence encodes CASSPGGSNYGYTF.

V is TRBV6-5 and J is TRBJ2-5, with D hard to call. CDR3 length equals 13 residues. Germline V CDR1 and CDR2: MNHEY, SVGAGI. The ends were cut back, 6 bases at V and 5 bases at J, with 13 bases in the middle. The CDR3 is CASRRVAAETQYF. In DNA, the CDR3 is TGTGCCAGCAGACGGGTCGCAGCGGAGACCCAGTACTTC.